The 18 T cell receptor beta chains in this list originate from one sample, sequenced in a study of PD-1 blockade in classical Hodgkin lymphoma. Relapse was seen in all patients after autologous stem cell transplantation, and brentuximab vedotin exposure was variable. Measured with immunoSEQ multiplex PCR; TCRdb has only the in-frame clones, and not every one. The table lists 20,000 to 30,000 clones, about 86% of them singletons, with around 20% in the top ten. The material sequenced was peripheral blood mononuclear cells (PBMCs), taken before the second cycle of nivolumab. These receptors were obtained from a human donor with classical Hodgkin lymphoma.

V and J are TRBV2 and TRBJ1-1; D is perhaps TRBD1 (6 bases). Germline CDR1 is SNHLY and CDR2 is FYNNEI. CDR3 length: 16 residues. V lost 4 bases, J lost 1 base, and 16 bases lay in between. The DNA of the CDR3 is TGTGCCAGCAGTGTAAAAGGGGTGACAGGGAACACTGAAGCTTTCTTT. Translation gives CASSVKGVTGNTEAFF.

The chain is built from TRBV7-9 and TRBJ2-7, with D perhaps matching TRBD1 (5 bases). CDR1 and CDR2 from the germline V gene are SEHNR and FQNEAQ (reference sequence). The ends were cut back, 3 bases at V and 2 bases at J, with 8 bases in the middle. The CDR3 length is 13 residues. The DNA for the CDR3 is TGTGCCAGCAGCTTTCAGGGAACCTACGAGCAGTACTTC. It encodes CASSFQGTYEQYF. Full variable domain (outside the CDR3, taken from reference TRBV7-9 and TRBJ2-7): DTGVSQNPRHKITKRGQNVTFRCDPISEHNRLYWYRQTLGQGPEFLTYFQNEAQLEKSRLLSDRFSAERPKGSFSTLEIQRTEQGDSAMYLCASSFQGTYEQYFGPGTRLTVT.

The chain recombines TRBV5-6 with TRBJ1-5, with D tentatively TRBD1 (5 bases). Germline lookup yields CDR1 SGHDT and CDR2 YYEEEE. The CDR3 consists of 16 residues. Trimming removed 4 bases at V and 6 bases at J, with 20 bases between. The CDR3 nucleotides are TGTGCCAGCAGCGTCCGGGACTCGCGTCGGTCTCAGCCCCAGCATTTT. It codes for CASSVRDSRRSQPQHF.

The chain links TRBV9 to TRBJ2-7; 9 bases map to TRBD1. Germline values: CDR1 SGDLS, CDR2 YYNGEE. The length of the CDR3 is 15 residues. V shed 3 bases, J shed 2 bases, and the junction held 6 bases outside the gene matches. The CDR3 DNA sequence: TGTGCCAGCAGCGAGGGACAGGGCAAGACCTACGAGCAGTACTTC. Translation gives CASSEGQGKTYEQYF.

This chain joins TRBV5-1 and TRBJ1-2, with D perhaps TRBD1 (5 bases). This CDR3 is 13 amino acids long. V gave up 5 bases and J gave up 4 bases, with 12 bases separating them. CDR1 and CDR2 (germline): SGHRS, YFSETQ. This CDR3 reads CASRGGGPYGYTF. In DNA form, the CDR3 reads TGCGCCAGCAGGGGTGGGGGTCCCTATGGCTACACCTTC.

This chain joins TRBV4-1 and TRBJ2-7; perhaps D is TRBD1 or TRBD2 (6 bases each). The germline V gene has CDR1 MGHRA and CDR2 YSYEKL. V dropped 1 base and J dropped 7 bases, with 26 bases sitting between them. The CDR3 length is 18 residues. CDR3 DNA: TGCGCCAGCAGCCAAGTGACTTTAGGGGGAGGCCATTTCTGGGAGCAGTACTTC. Encoded protein: CASSQVTLGGGHFWEQYF.

This chain connects TRBV11-3 to TRBJ1-4; D is uncertain. The germline CDR1 and CDR2 sequences are SGHNT and YENEEA. Trimming cost V 5 bases and J 4 bases, with 14 bases left between them. The CDR3 is 15 residues long. This CDR3 is CASSPSPRLNEKLFF. DNA for the CDR3: TGTGCCAGCAGCCCCTCCCCGCGCCTTAATGAAAAACTGTTTTTT. Together with reference TRBV11-3 and TRBJ1-4, the CDR3 gives the full variable domain: EAGVVQSPRYKIIEKKQPVAFWCNPISGHNTLYWYLQNLGQGPELLIRYENEEAVDDSQLPKDRFSAERLKGVDSTLKIQPAELGDSAVYLCASSPSPRLNEKLFFGSGTQLSVL.

This chain uses TRBV6-6 with TRBJ2-1, with 9 bases lining up with TRBD1. Germline V gene sequence: CDR1 MNHNY, CDR2 SVGAGI (reference sequence). The CDR3 sequence is 13 residues long. With 4 bases clipped from V and 8 bases from J, the junction kept 3 bases outside the gene matches. The CDR3 here is CASSSTGGDEQFF. CDR3 coding DNA: TGTGCCAGCAGTTCCACAGGGGGCGATGAGCAGTTCTTC.

The chain employs TRBV7-2 and TRBJ2-3; no firm D call. The CDR3 is 13 amino acids. Germline V lookup: CDR1 SGHTA, CDR2 FQGNSA. Trimming took 7 bases from V and 6 from J, leaving 14 bases between them. CDR3 loop: CASNLVGFDTQYF. DNA for the CDR3: TGTGCCAGCAACCTAGTGGGGTTCGATACGCAGTATTTT.

V gene TRBV6-1 combines with J gene TRBJ2-1, with 9 bases fitting TRBD2. Trimming cost V 7 bases and J 7 bases; bases outside gene matches: 11. The CDR3 is 15 amino acids. Germline CDR1 reads MNHNS; CDR2 reads SASEGT. The CDR3, as DNA: TGTGCCAGCACCCAGGGACTAGCTTCAGGTAATGAGCAGTTCTTC. Translation gives CASTQGLASGNEQFF.

A single count supports this clone. The V gene is TRBV5-1, the J gene TRBJ2-1; perhaps TRBD2 as D (6 bases). V shed 4 bases and J shed 9 bases, with 20 bases lying between them. From germline, CDR1 is SGHRS and CDR2 YFSETQ. The CDR3 totals 15 residues. The CDR3 region has the DNA TGCGCCAGCAGCGGGTCGACTAGACCTGACGGTGAGCAGTTCTTC. This gives the protein CASSGSTRPDGEQFF.

The V and J genes are TRBV28 and TRBJ2-6; D is undetermined. V was trimmed by 5 bases and J by 0 bases, leaving 11 bases between them. The CDR3 is made up of 16 amino acids. The germline V gene encodes CDR1 MDHEN and CDR2 SYDVKM. The CDR3 here is CASSNIGSSGANVLTF. In nucleotides, the CDR3 is TGTGCCAGCAGTAATATCGGAAGCTCTGGGGCCAACGTCCTGACTTTC.

For the CDR3, the DNA is TGTGCCAGTAGTATTATGGACGGGGCCTACAATGAGCAGTTCTTC. Translating it yields CASSIMDGAYNEQFF. This chain joins TRBV19 and TRBJ2-1, with TRBD2 as a possible D gene (5 bases). The germline V gene encodes CDR1 LNHDA and CDR2 SQIVND (reference sequence). The CDR3 consists of 15 residues. The germline V and J ends were trimmed by 3 bases and 2 bases, with 11 bases remaining between them.

The chain has TRBV6-1 and TRBJ1-1; D is uncertain. V dropped 1 base and J dropped 9 bases, with 15 bases sitting between them. Per germline, CDR1 MNHNS and CDR2 SASEGT. The CDR3 runs to 14 residues. The CDR3 spells CASSEVDIPVKAFF. CDR3 coding DNA: TGTGCCAGCAGTGAAGTAGACATCCCGGTTAAAGCTTTCTTT.

The chain links TRBV7-3 to TRBJ2-6; D assignment may be TRBD1 or TRBD2 (5 bases each). The ends were cut back, 5 bases at V and 2 bases at J, with 13 bases in the middle. This CDR3 is built from 16 residues. Germline CDR1 reads SGHTA; CDR2 reads FQGTGA. The CDR3 nucleotides read TGTGCCAGCAGCCCCCAGAGGGGAACTGGGGCCAACGTCCTGACTTTC. Translated: CASSPQRGTGANVLTF.

This clone was seen a handful of times. The chain links TRBV5-8 to TRBJ2-3; 8 nucleotides line up with TRBD2. This CDR3 has 19 residues. Trimming at V came to 0 bases and at J to 0 bases, leaving 12 bases not matched to a gene. CDR1 and CDR2 from the germline V gene are SGHTS and YDEGEE. CDR3 DNA: TGTGCCAGCAGCTTGGTTATCGGGGGGGGCCGGTCTAGCACAGATACGCAGTATTTT. Protein product: CASSLVIGGGRSSTDTQYF.

The chain is built from TRBV19 and TRBJ2-7; tentative D call: TRBD2 (6 bases). The CDR3 runs to 12 residues. Germline V gives CDR1 LNHDA, CDR2 SQIVND (reference sequence). Trimming took 3 bases from V and 8 from J, leaving 11 bases between them. For the CDR3, the DNA is TGTGCCAGTAGTATTGGACGGGAGCAGCAGTACTTC. Translating gives CASSIGREQQYF. Looking up the rest from reference TRBV19 and TRBJ2-7 gives the full variable domain: DGGITQSPKYLFRKEGQNVTLSCEQNLNHDAMYWYRQDPGQGLRLIYYSQIVNDFQKGDIAEGYSVSREKKESFPLTVTSAQKNPTAFYLCASSIGREQQYFGPGTRLTVT.

V and J are TRBV10-2 and TRBJ2-5, with TRBD2 identical over 11 bases. J was trimmed by 2 bases and V by 4 bases; bases with no gene match: 9. CDR3 size: 17 residues. Germline-derived CDR1 and CDR2 are WSHSY and SAAADI. This CDR3 is CASSAGLAGILQETQYF. Here the CDR3 DNA reads TGCGCCAGCAGTGCAGGACTAGCGGGCATCCTGCAAGAGACCCAGTACTTC.